This TCR beta chain appears in the sequencing data of a study of OX40 agonist ivuxolimab in advanced cancers. The wider study: The dose-escalation cohort had hepatocellular carcinoma, melanoma, renal cell or head and neck cancer. Findings and limits, study-wide: The study found that CD8+ T cells averaged more expanded clones than CD4+. By week 6 at 0.1 to 3.0 mg/kg, blood CD4+ and CD8+ T cells had expanded clonally.

The method was immunoSEQ multiplex PCR; TCRdb's version includes in-frame clones alone and lacks a portion of them. The data hold more than 70,000 clones, with 85% observed a single time. Note on this clone: Its specificity is not known.

CDR1 and CDR2 from the germline V gene are LNHDA and SQIVND (reference sequence). CDR3 length equals 13 residues. Trimming stripped 6 bases from V and 1 base from J, with 9 bases between. This TCR was sampled from an adult with an advanced solid tumor such as melanoma, head and neck, liver or kidney cancer. This specimen was CD4+ or CD8+ T cells sorted from blood, taken in a trial of the OX40 agonist ivuxolimab. V is TRBV19 and J is TRBJ1-1; D possibly corresponds to TRBD1 (5 bases). CDR3 bases: TGTGCCAGTAGGGGAGGGGCGAACACTGAAGCTTTCTTT. This codes for CASRGGANTEAFF.